This T cell receptor beta chain is drawn from a study of control samples from healthy donors and cancer patients. CDR1 is SEHNR and CDR2 is FQNEAQ in the germline V gene (reference sequence). The CDR3 length is 16 residues. V lost 5 bases to trimming and J lost 2 bases; unmatched junction nucleotides: 8. This clone was seen a handful of times. Only in-frame clones appear in the TCRdb table, and some are missing; sequencing was by immunoSEQ multiplex PCR. The sample has roughly 68,000 clones; 83% are singletons. Sequencing was performed on blood. This chain links TRBV7-9 with TRBJ2-7, with TRBD2 identical over 11 bases. The receptor was derived from a man in his sixties in good health. In DNA form, the CDR3 reads TGTGCCAGCAGCGGTTCTAGCGGGAGGACCCCCTACGAGCAGTACTTC. Amino acids: CASSGSSGRTPYEQYF.